The 27 T cell receptor beta chains below were found in one sample sequenced in a study of T cell changes during pregnancy in multiple sclerosis (dated by TCRdb to about 2019). Library method: the immunoSEQ multiplex PCR assay. What TCRdb holds here is the immuneACCESS table cut down to in-frame rearrangements. Part of the clones is not present; checked against another copy, under half of the missing clones reflect an unresolved V gene, and the others are unexplained. The sample contains about 99,000 clones, about 90% of them found a single time. About 0.9% of the sample is in the top ten clones. This specimen consisted of peripheral blood, obtained after pregnancy. These receptors all stem from a female donor with multiple sclerosis, enrolled in a pregnancy study.

CDR3 nucleotides: TGTGCCAGCAGCGTAGATTGGGGGCTTGGAAACACCATATATTTT. Protein: CASSVDWGLGNTIYF. The rearrangement uses TRBV9 and TRBJ1-3, with D perhaps TRBD1 (6 bases). Germline V gene data show CDR1 as SGDLS and CDR2 as YYNGEE. CDR3 size: 15 residues. V was pared by 0 bases and J by 3 bases, with 10 bases between.

The CDR3 protein is CASSRRGETQYF. CDR3 bases: TGTGCCAGCAGTCGACGAGGAGAGACCCAGTACTTC. This chain joins TRBV25-1 and TRBJ2-5; D is ambiguous. Between the trimmed V and J ends, which lost 5 bases and 4 bases, there was a span of 8 bases. The germline CDR1 and CDR2 sequences are MGHDK and SYGVNS. The CDR3 is 12 residues long.

The chain couples TRBV7-7 to TRBJ2-2; possibly TRBD2 for D (6 bases). V lost 6 bases and J 6 bases, leaving 11 bases between the germline ends. This CDR3 is 13 amino acids long. Per germline, CDR1 SSHAT and CDR2 FNYEAQ (reference sequence). The CDR3 loop is CASRLTGAGELFF. The CDR3 coding sequence is TGTGCCAGCAGGCTTACGGGGGCCGGGGAGCTGTTTTTT. Looking up the rest from reference TRBV7-7 and TRBJ2-2 gives the full variable domain: GAGVSQSPRYKVTKRGQDVTLRCDPISSHATLYWYQQALGQGPEFLTYFNYEAQPDKSGLPSDRFSAERPEGSISTLTIQRTEQRDSAMYRCASRLTGAGELFFGEGSRLTVL.

This clone was detected only once. V and J are TRBV6-1 and TRBJ1-5; TRBD1 might be the D (5 bases). Trimming left V 3 bases short and J 4 bases short, with 19 bases between. CDR3 size: 17 residues. The germline CDR1 and CDR2 sequences are MNHNS and SASEGT. As DNA, the CDR3 is TGTGCCAGCAGTGATGGGCAGGGTATCTACCCGAATCAGCCCCAGCATTTT. It translates to CASSDGQGIYPNQPQHF.

The V and J genes are TRBV5-8 and TRBJ2-1, with a tentative D call TRBD1 (6 bases). V was cut by 5 bases and J by 1 base, with 13 bases left in between. This CDR3 has 15 residues. Germline CDR1 reads SGHTS; CDR2 reads YDEGEE. The CDR3: CASRPTGGSYNEQFF. The CDR3 bases are TGTGCCAGCAGACCGACAGGTGGATCCTACAATGAGCAGTTCTTC. Drawing the rest from reference TRBV5-8 and TRBJ2-1, the complete variable domain is EAGVTQSPTHLIKTRGQQATLRCSPISGHTSVYWYQQALGLGLQFLLWYDEGEERNRGNFPPRFSGRQFPNYSSELNVNALELEDSALYLCASRPTGGSYNEQFFGPGTRLTVL.

The chain has TRBV28 and TRBJ1-1; D may be TRBD1 (6 bases). In germline, CDR1 is MDHEN, CDR2 SYDVKM. This CDR3 comprises 14 residues. Trimming pared 3 bases from V and 2 bases from J, leaving 10 bases between. DNA of the CDR3: TGTGCCAGCAGTTTCCCCAGGGGAAACACTGAAGCTTTCTTT. It specifies CASSFPRGNTEAFF.

The chain has TRBV6-6 and TRBJ2-7; the match to TRBD2 covers 9 bases. From germline, CDR1 is MNHNY and CDR2 SVGAGI (reference sequence). This CDR3 has 14 residues. J lost 3 bases, V lost 6 bases, and 6 bases had no gene match. CDR3 bases: TGTGCCAGCAGAGCGCGACTAGCGGTCTACGAGCAGTACTTC. This gives the protein CASRARLAVYEQYF.

Here the CDR3 reads CASSLGGAVSSYEQYF. The CDR3 DNA follows: TGTGCCAGCAGCTTAGGGGGAGCGGTGAGCTCCTACGAGCAGTACTTC. The chain is built from TRBV7-2 and TRBJ2-7, with D tentatively TRBD2 (5 bases). The germline CDR1 and CDR2 sequences are SGHTA and FQGNSA. The V end lost 1 base, the J end lost 0 bases, and 13 bases lay between the germline ends. CDR3 length: 16 residues.

This clone was recorded only once. DNA of the CDR3: TGTGCCAGCAGCTTAGCAGGAGGGGGCGCAAATGAAAAACTGTTTTTT. Translated, it gives CASSLAGGGANEKLFF. The chain couples TRBV7-6 to TRBJ1-4, with 7 bases identical to TRBD1. Germline values: CDR1 SGHVS, CDR2 FNYEAQ. The CDR3 loop spans 16 amino acids. Trimming removed 0 bases from V and 5 bases from J; junction bases left unmatched: 6.

This clone was found once. The chain recombines TRBV6-5 with TRBJ2-7, with TRBD1 matching over 10 bases. The trim removed 3 bases at V and 2 bases at J, leaving 4 bases unmatched. This CDR3 is built from 15 residues. Germline lookup yields CDR1 MNHEY and CDR2 SVGAGI. CDR3 in DNA: TGTGCCAGCAGTTATAGGGACAGGGGAACCTACGAGCAGTACTTC. Protein product: CASSYRDRGTYEQYF.

The chain uses TRBV18 and TRBJ1-5; a possible D gene is TRBD1 (5 bases). CDR1 and CDR2 from the germline V gene are KGHSH and LQKENI. This CDR3 spans 13 amino acids. Trimming pared 3 bases from V and 11 bases from J, leaving 14 bases between. DNA for the CDR3: TGTGCCAGCTCACCGGGGACTCCCGAGGCCCAGCATTTT. Translated: CASSPGTPEAQHF.

The CDR3 reads CASSNRGGISNQPQHF. The CDR3 region has the DNA TGTGCCAGCAGTAACAGGGGTGGTATTAGCAATCAGCCCCAGCATTTT. The V and J genes are TRBV27 and TRBJ1-5; 7 nucleotides agree with TRBD1. With V trimmed by 5 bases and J by 0 bases, 7 bases remained unmatched. CDR3 size: 16 residues. Germline CDR1 is MNHEY and CDR2 is SMNVEV (reference sequence).

CDR3 protein: CASSWTGGDLGYGYTF. Written as DNA, the CDR3 is TGTGCCAGCAGCTGGACAGGGGGTGATCTCGGCTATGGCTACACCTTC. J is TRBJ1-2 and V is TRBV5-6; 10 nucleotides line up with TRBD1. V lost 3 bases, J lost 4 bases, and 9 bases stayed unmatched. The CDR3 extends over 16 amino acids. CDR1 and CDR2 (germline): SGHDT, YYEEEE.

This chain links TRBV7-9 with TRBJ1-1, with a possible D match to TRBD1 (6 bases). The germline V and J ends were trimmed by 1 base and 1 base, with 13 bases remaining between them. The CDR3 contains 16 residues. Germline V gene data show CDR1 as SEHNR and CDR2 as FQNEAQ (reference sequence). The CDR3 is CASSLGRQVENTEAFF. The CDR3 DNA reads TGTGCCAGCAGCTTAGGCCGACAGGTTGAGAACACTGAAGCTTTCTTT.

This chain links TRBV25-1 with TRBJ2-2, with 9 nucleotides matching TRBD1. The CDR3 runs to 16 residues. V lost 4 bases and J lost 4; bases outside the gene matches: 7. Per germline, CDR1 MGHDK and CDR2 SYGVNS. The CDR3: CASSANRGQGTGELFF. The CDR3 DNA is TGTGCCAGCAGTGCCAACAGGGGGCAGGGCACCGGGGAGCTGTTTTTT.

This clone was recorded once. The J gene is TRBJ2-7, the V gene TRBV27, with 8 bases matching TRBD2. V lost 0 bases, J lost 1 base, and 8 bases stayed unmatched. The CDR3 runs to 17 residues. The germline V gene has CDR1 MNHEY and CDR2 SMNVEV (reference sequence). CDR3 amino acids: CASSLSRGAGGSYEQYF. CDR3 sequence (DNA): TGTGCCAGCAGTTTATCGAGGGGTGCGGGAGGATCCTACGAGCAGTACTTC.

This CDR3 is CASRRTDEQFF. CDR3 DNA sequence: TGTGCCAGCAGGAGGACTGACGAGCAGTTCTTC. The chain uses TRBV25-1 and TRBJ2-1; D is perhaps TRBD2 (5 bases). This CDR3 comprises 11 residues. Looked up from germline, CDR1 is MGHDK and CDR2 is SYGVNS. Deletions cut 6 bases from V and 10 bases from J, with 10 bases between.

CDR3 in DNA: TGTGCCAGTAGTATTCGCGGGGAAATAAGCTACGAGCAGTACTTC. Translating it yields CASSIRGEISYEQYF. This chain connects TRBV19 to TRBJ2-7, with D maybe TRBD2 (6 bases). Germline CDR1 and CDR2: LNHDA and SQIVND (reference sequence). The CDR3 runs 15 residues. Trimming removed 3 bases at V and 3 bases at J, with 15 bases between.

V gene TRBV7-9 combines with J gene TRBJ2-7, with D perhaps matching TRBD2 (5 bases). The CDR3 contains 15 residues. V lost 5 bases and J 7 bases, leaving 21 bases between the germline ends. Germline CDR1 and CDR2: SEHNR and FQNEAQ (reference sequence). The CDR3 nucleotides are TGTGCCAGCAGCCCGGCGGTGTCGACTATTTATGAGCAGTACTTC. Translated: CASSPAVSTIYEQYF. Full variable domain (outside the CDR3, taken from reference TRBV7-9 and TRBJ2-7): DTGVSQNPRHKITKRGQNVTFRCDPISEHNRLYWYRQTLGQGPEFLTYFQNEAQLEKSRLLSDRFSAERPKGSFSTLEIQRTEQGDSAMYLCASSPAVSTIYEQYFGPGTRLTVT.

CDR3 sequence (DNA): TGTGCCAGCAGCCTACAACGGGAGAGTGAGCAGTTCTTC. Translating gives CASSLQRESEQFF. The chain uses TRBV6-1 and TRBJ2-1; D may be TRBD2 (6 bases). The CDR3 runs 13 residues. The germline V and J ends were trimmed by 6 bases and 9 bases, with 15 bases remaining between them. The germline CDR1 and CDR2 sequences are MNHNS and SASEGT.

V and J are TRBV21-1 and TRBJ1-1; the table's TRBD1 call for D was not verified on the DNA. TRBV21-1 is a pseudogene locus. CDR3 length: 21 amino acids. The CDR3 sequence is CASSKGGTGGRHDSEDTEAFF. CDR3 DNA sequence: TGTGCCAGCAGCAAAGGGGGGACAGGGGGGCGCCACGATTCTGAAGACACTGAAGCTTTCTTT.

This clone was recorded a few times. CDR3 region: CASSGRAGQPQHF. Written as DNA, the CDR3 is TGTGCCAGTAGTGGGAGGGCCGGTCAGCCCCAGCATTTT. This sequence joins TRBV19 and TRBJ1-5, with D hard to call. The V gene lost 5 bases and the J gene lost 6 bases, with 11 bases spanning the gap. CDR3 size: 13 residues. The V gene's germline CDR1 is LNHDA and CDR2 SQIVND (reference sequence).

J is TRBJ2-3 and V is TRBV7-6; D possibly corresponds to TRBD1 (5 bases). V was pared by 5 bases and J by 1 base, with 13 bases between. Germline lookup yields CDR1 SGHVS and CDR2 FNYEAQ. The CDR3 spans 15 residues. The CDR3 sequence is CASSPGYGRTDTQYF. In DNA, the CDR3 is TGTGCCAGCAGCCCAGGGTACGGGCGCACAGATACGCAGTATTTT.

The chain uses TRBV29-1 and TRBJ2-7; D perhaps matches TRBD1 (5 bases). Trimming pared 4 bases from V and 3 bases from J, leaving 19 bases between. Per germline, CDR1 SQVTM and CDR2 ANQGSEA. The CDR3 spans 15 residues. CDR3 residues: CSVGLGAGSIYEQYF. CDR3 nucleotide sequence: TGCAGCGTTGGATTGGGTGCAGGGTCGATCTACGAGCAGTACTTC.

The rearrangement uses TRBV5-5 and TRBJ1-5, with 7 bases that match TRBD1. V gave up 4 bases and J gave up 4 bases; unmatched junction bases: 8. Germline V gene data show CDR1 as SGHKS and CDR2 as YYEKEE (reference sequence). The CDR3 has 15 residues. The CDR3 protein is CASSVGTVGNQPQHF. CDR3 sequence (DNA): TGTGCCAGCAGCGTCGGGACAGTAGGGAATCAGCCCCAGCATTTT. The full variable domain, rest sourced from reference TRBV5-5 and TRBJ1-5, is DAGVTQSPTHLIKTRGQQVTLRCSPISGHKSVSWYQQVLGQGPQFIFQYYEKEERGRGNFPDRFSARQFPNYSSELNVNALLLGDSALYLCASSVGTVGNQPQHFGDGTRLSIL.

This rearrangement joins TRBV2 to TRBJ2-1; 9 nucleotides agree with TRBD2. This CDR3 is built from 17 residues. Germline V CDR1 and CDR2: SNHLY, FYNNEI. V lost 7 bases, J lost 6 bases, and 16 bases stayed unmatched. The CDR3 region has the DNA TGTGCCAGCACCATCCTAGCAAGCGGGGGGCCCACCAATGAGCAGTTCTTC. Translated: CASTILASGGPTNEQFF.

The sample holds one count of this clone. The rearrangement joins TRBV7-8 to TRBJ2-5; 7 bases match TRBD1. Trimming removed 1 base from V and 4 bases from J; junction bases left unmatched: 6. Germline V gives CDR1 SGHVS, CDR2 FQNEAQ. This CDR3 contains 15 residues. The CDR3 spells CASSLVRGSGETQYF. Here the CDR3 DNA reads TGTGCCAGCAGCTTAGTCAGGGGGTCGGGAGAGACCCAGTACTTC.